These T cell receptor beta chains were read from a single sample in a study of blood T cells in healthy people across ages. MiXCR, applied by TCRdb to the 5' RACE reads, yields one record per CDR3 protein. The top ten hold about 3% of the sample, which has hundreds of thousands of distinct CDR3 sequences, around 25% seen once. The sample was also reused in another study, on T cells of mothers and their children.

The sample consisted of blood. Source of these receptors: a boy younger than 18 in good health. Both conserved end residues are part of each CDR3. The D gene is left open where the match is weak. Size tells how often a clone was seen (once, few, many) or the class of an expanded clone, and some rows leave it out.

d_gene,v_gene,j_gene,abundance,CDR3nt,CDR3aa
-,TRBV6-5,TRBJ1-6,few,TGTGCCAGCAGTTACTCGGGGGCTACCTTTCACTTT,CASSYSGATFHF
TRBD2,TRBV2,TRBJ2-5,few,TGTGCCAGCAGCAAAGAGCGGGGGGGCCTCGGAGAGACCCAGTACTTC,CASSKERGGLGETQYF
-,TRBV20-1,TRBJ2-7,-,TGCAGTGCTAGTAGGCAGTCCCCCTCCTACGAGCAGTACTTC,CSASRQSPSYEQYF
-,TRBV18,TRBJ2-5,-,TGTGCCAGCTCACCACCGGCAGTTCAAGAGACCCAGTACTTC,CASSPPAVQETQYF
TRBD1,TRBV29-1,TRBJ1-2,few,TGCAGCGTTGATTTGACAGGGGGCCTTTACGGCTACACCTTC,CSVDLTGGLYGYTF
-,TRBV7-3,TRBJ2-7,-,TGTGCCAGCAGCCATGGAACGGGGAACGAGCAGTACTTC,CASSHGTGNEQYF
-,TRBV3-1,TRBJ2-6,-,TGTGCCAGCAGCCCTGGAGGGAGAGTCGGGGCCAACGTCCTGACTTTC,CASSPGGRVGANVLTF
-,TRBV28,TRBJ2-7,-,TGTGCCAGCAGTTTTGTGTTTGACGAGCAGTACTTC,CASSFVFDEQYF
-,TRBV29-1,TRBJ1-2,few,TGCAGCGTTGAAGATCCGAACTATGGCTACACCTTC,CSVEDPNYGYTF
-,TRBV28,TRBJ2-4,-,TGTGCCAGCAGTCCCGCTTCGGGGGCCGAAAACATTCAGTACTTC,CASSPASGAENIQYF
TRBD2,TRBV7-3,TRBJ2-1,many,TGTGCCAGCAGCTTAAGGCGGGGGGACAATGAGCAGTTCTTC,CASSLRRGDNEQFF
-,TRBV13,TRBJ1-4,few,TGTGCCAGCAGCTTTGGGGCGTTTGAAAAACTGTTTTTT,CASSFGAFEKLFF
TRBD2,TRBV20-1,TRBJ2-1,few,TGCAGTGCTAGCAGGACTAGCGTGAGGTATGGGCAGTTCTTC,CSASRTSVRYGQFF
TRBD2,TRBV20-1,TRBJ2-3,-,TGCAGTGCTAGAGATCCTGCTAGCGGGGGGGCCATCGCAGATACGCAGTATTTT,CSARDPASGGAIADTQYF
TRBD1,TRBV12-5,TRBJ1-1,-,TGTGCTAGTGGTTTGGTACCAGGGGGCAGGACTGAAGCTTTCTTT,CASGLVPGGRTEAFF
TRBD1,TRBV6-6,TRBJ1-3,-,TGTGCCAGCAGACTTGACAGGGCAGGTGGAAACACCATATATTTT,CASRLDRAGGNTIYF
-,TRBV7-9,TRBJ2-6,-,TGTGCCGGCAGCCCCATTGGGGGGGCCAACGTCCTGACTTTC,CAGSPIGGANVLTF
-,TRBV28,TRBJ2-7,few,TGTGCCAGCGCGGGGAACCGCTACGAGCAGTACTTC,CASAGNRYEQYF
-,TRBV5-1,TRBJ2-2,few,TGCGCCAGCAGCGAAAACGCGAACACCGGGGAGCTGTTTTTT,CASSENANTGELFF
-,TRBV28,TRBJ2-7,-,TGTGCCAGCACTACGGGGGGGACAGGTTTGCGCGAGCAGTACTTC,CASTTGGTGLREQYF
TRBD1,TRBV5-1,TRBJ2-2,-,TGCGCCAGCAGCTCCCGGGACAGGGGTGGTACCGGGGAGCTGTTTTTT,CASSSRDRGGTGELFF
-,TRBV9,TRBJ1-4,few,TGTGCCAGCAGCCCGAGCCAGGGTCCTGAAAAACTGTTTTTT,CASSPSQGPEKLFF
TRBD1,TRBV2,TRBJ1-1,-,TGTGCCAGCACCGGACAGGGGATGAACACTGAAGCTTTCTTT,CASTGQGMNTEAFF
-,TRBV5-1,TRBJ2-7,-,TGCGCCAGCAGCCCGCCCCACCGACAGATAACACCATACGAGCAGTACTTC,CASSPPHRQITPYEQYF
-,TRBV28,TRBJ2-7,-,TGTGCCAGCAGCTTCACCGGGAACTCCTACGAGCAGTACTTC,CASSFTGNSYEQYF
-,TRBV6-1,TRBJ1-2,few,TGTGCCAGCAGTGATCCCCCCAGGCGCGGCTACACCTTC,CASSDPPRRGYTF
-,TRBV9,TRBJ1-6,few,TGTGCCAGCAGCGCAAGACCGGGAAATTCACCCCTCCACTTT,CASSARPGNSPLHF
-,TRBV7-9,TRBJ2-7,few,TGTGCCAGCAGCTTAGGGGTTGGCGGCTACGAGCAGTACTTC,CASSLGVGGYEQYF
-,TRBV6-5,TRBJ2-7,few,TGTGCCAGCAGTTACAGGGTTAGGTACGAGCAGTACTTC,CASSYRVRYEQYF
TRBD1,TRBV6-4,TRBJ2-3,-,TGTGCCAGCTGCACCGGGACAGGGGCAGATACGCAGTATTTT,CASCTGTGADTQYF
-,TRBV5-1,TRBJ2-1,-,TGCGCCAGCAGCCAGACTGACGCTCGCTACAATGAGCAGTTCTTC,CASSQTDARYNEQFF
TRBD1,TRBV27,TRBJ2-1,-,TGTGCCAGCAGTTTTGGGACAGCGGTAGGATACAATGAGCAGTTCTTC,CASSFGTAVGYNEQFF
TRBD2,TRBV6-1,TRBJ2-7,-,TGTGCCAGCAGTGAAATCGGGGGGGGCCTAAGATACGAGCAGTACTTC,CASSEIGGGLRYEQYF
-,TRBV7-9,TRBJ2-7,few,TGTGCCAGCAGCCCCCGGGCGGGACACACTCCCATCCCCTACGAGCAGTACTTC,CASSPRAGHTPIPYEQYF
-,TRBV11-2,TRBJ2-1,few,TGTGCCAGCACCACAGGCGGGGCATCCTACAATGAGCAGTTCTTC,CASTTGGASYNEQFF
-,TRBV5-1,TRBJ1-1,few,TGCGCCAGCAGCTTCGAAATTTTTGAGGACACTGAAGCTTTCTTT,CASSFEIFEDTEAFF
-,TRBV15,TRBJ2-4,-,TGTGCCACCAGCAAGGGGGAGGACAAAAACATTCAGTACTTC,CATSKGEDKNIQYF
-,TRBV29-1,TRBJ1-4,few,TGCAGCGTTGCGAGGGTGACAGACGAAAAACTGTTTTTT,CSVARVTDEKLFF
TRBD1,TRBV12-3/TRBV12-4,TRBJ1-2,once,TGTGCCAGCAGCAGCCAGGGGGCTCCCTATGGCTACACCTTC,CASSSQGAPYGYTF
TRBD2,TRBV20-1,TRBJ2-5,few,TGCAGTGCTGTAGGCGGGGGAAAAGAGACCCAGTACTTC,CSAVGGGKETQYF
-,TRBV6-5,TRBJ2-6,-,TGTGCCAGCAGTCCCTTAAGCTCTGGGGCCAACGTCCTGACTTTC,CASSPLSSGANVLTF
-,TRBV2,TRBJ1-4,-,TGTGCCAGCAGTGACCAGGGTGCCTCTAATGAAAAACTGTTTTTT,CASSDQGASNEKLFF
-,TRBV7-9,TRBJ2-3,-,TGTGCCAGCAGCTTCACAGTGGGAACCACAGATACGCAGTATTTT,CASSFTVGTTDTQYF
TRBD1,TRBV10-3,TRBJ1-2,-,TGTGCCATCAGTCTCACAACAGGGGGCATATATGGCTACACCTTC,CAISLTTGGIYGYTF
TRBD1,TRBV4-1,TRBJ1-2,few,TGCGCCAGCAGCCAAGTTATGGGACAGGGGGCCGATGGCTACACCTTC,CASSQVMGQGADGYTF
TRBD1,TRBV12-3/TRBV12-4,TRBJ1-1,-,TGTGCCAGCAGCCGACAGGGCCCAGCTTTCTTT,CASSRQGPAFF
-,TRBV2,TRBJ2-3,-,TGTGCCAGCACTTGGCGGCTAAGAGATACGCAGTATTTT,CASTWRLRDTQYF
-,TRBV15,TRBJ2-1,many,TGTGCCACCCGGGACCTCTTCCACAATGAGCAGTTCTTC,CATRDLFHNEQFF
-,TRBV3-1,TRBJ1-4,few,TGTGCCAGCAGGGGCCGCCTTAATGAAAAACTGTTTTTT,CASRGRLNEKLFF
-,TRBV12-3/TRBV12-4,TRBJ2-3,-,TGTGCCAGCAGTTTTTTCCAGGCGAGTGGGGATACGCAGTATTTT,CASSFFQASGDTQYF
-,TRBV7-8,TRBJ1-1,few,TGTGCCAGCAGCTATGTGCGGGGCAACACTGAAGCTTTCTTT,CASSYVRGNTEAFF
-,TRBV2,TRBJ2-5,-,TGTGCCAGCAGGACAGACGGGACCCAGTACTTC,CASRTDGTQYF
TRBD1,TRBV28,TRBJ2-7,-,TGTGCCAGCAAGGGGGGACAGGTAAATCTCTACGAGCAGTACTTC,CASKGGQVNLYEQYF
-,TRBV6-2/TRBV6-3,TRBJ2-1,-,TGTGCCAGCAGTTATGGGGACTCCTCTCATGAGCAGTTCTTC,CASSYGDSSHEQFF
TRBD2,TRBV10-3,TRBJ2-1,-,TGTGCCATCAGCCCCCTGAACGGGGGGGACAATGAGCAGTTCTTC,CAISPLNGGDNEQFF
TRBD1,TRBV29-1,TRBJ1-1,-,TGCAGCGTTGACGTGACAGGGGGCGGCACTGAAGCTTTCTTT,CSVDVTGGGTEAFF
TRBD2,TRBV29-1,TRBJ2-5,few,TGCAGCGTTACGGGGTTGGCGGGGGGCGCGGGAGAGACCCAGTACTTC,CSVTGLAGGAGETQYF
-,TRBV7-9,TRBJ2-7,once,TGTGCCAGCAGCTGGCCCCCCCAGACATACGAGCAGTACTTC,CASSWPPQTYEQYF
TRBD1,TRBV6-5,TRBJ1-5,-,TGTGCCAGCAGGCCCGGGACAGGGGGCCCTGAGCCCCAGCATTTT,CASRPGTGGPEPQHF
-,TRBV19,TRBJ2-5,-,TGTGCCAGTAGTATGCCCCCAAGGGAGACCCAGTACTTC,CASSMPPRETQYF